This record looks at one TCR beta chain sequence and its context. What it recognizes is unknown. Every patient had relapsed following autologous stem cell transplantation, and cohorts differed in brentuximab vedotin exposure. V was cut by 4 bases and J by 2 bases, with 13 bases left in between. The germline V gene encodes CDR1 LNHDA and CDR2 SQIVND (reference sequence). The CDR3 sequence is 15 residues long. This sample is part of a study of PD-1 blockade in classical Hodgkin lymphoma. Study-wide points: Prior therapy or disease activity may underlie the repertoire differences, whose causes remain undefined.

Clones were read by immunoSEQ multiplex PCR, and TCRdb kept only the in-frame ones, dropping some. The repertoire consists of about 94,000 clones, with about 88% occurring once and the leading ten covering around 10%. The TCR was taken from a human donor with classical Hodgkin lymphoma. The sequencing used peripheral blood mononuclear cells (PBMCs), collected before the second cycle of nivolumab. The J gene is TRBJ2-3, the V gene TRBV19; D is unresolved. The DNA for the CDR3 is TGTGCCAGTAGTACATCCGGGTCCTTCACAGATACGCAGTATTTT. This codes for CASSTSGSFTDTQYF. Using reference TRBV19 and TRBJ2-3 for the parts outside the CDR3, the full variable domain is DGGITQSPKYLFRKEGQNVTLSCEQNLNHDAMYWYRQDPGQGLRLIYYSQIVNDFQKGDIAEGYSVSREKKESFPLTVTSAQKNPTAFYLCASSTSGSFTDTQYFGPGTRLTVL.